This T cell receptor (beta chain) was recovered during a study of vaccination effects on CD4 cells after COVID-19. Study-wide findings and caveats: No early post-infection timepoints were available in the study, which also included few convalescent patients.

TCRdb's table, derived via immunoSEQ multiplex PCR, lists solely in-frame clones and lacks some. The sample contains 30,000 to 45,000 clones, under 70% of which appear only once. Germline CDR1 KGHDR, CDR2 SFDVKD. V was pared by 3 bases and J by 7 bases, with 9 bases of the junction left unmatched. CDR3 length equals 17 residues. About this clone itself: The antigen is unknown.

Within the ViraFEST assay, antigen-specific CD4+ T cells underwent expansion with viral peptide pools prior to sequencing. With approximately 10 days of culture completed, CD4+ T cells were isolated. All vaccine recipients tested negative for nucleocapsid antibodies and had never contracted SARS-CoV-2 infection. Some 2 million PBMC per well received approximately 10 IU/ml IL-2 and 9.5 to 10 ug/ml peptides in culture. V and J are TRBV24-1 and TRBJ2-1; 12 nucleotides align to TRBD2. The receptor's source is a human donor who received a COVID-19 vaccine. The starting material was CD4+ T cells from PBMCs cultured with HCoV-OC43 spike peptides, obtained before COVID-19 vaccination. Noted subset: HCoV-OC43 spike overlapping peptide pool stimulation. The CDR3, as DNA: TGTGCCACCAGTGATATACCGACTAGCGGGAGTGTGAATGAGCAGTTCTTC. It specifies CATSDIPTSGSVNEQFF.